A single TCR beta chain is shown here with its context. Its antigen target is currently unknown. No qualities accompany the bases; no much larger clone lies one base away. These data belong to a study of shared clonotypes between healthy human individuals (dated by TCRdb to 2020 to 2021). For context, the study as a whole: A couple of women and three men aged 18 to 49 years were included in the cohort. Blood TCR repertoires of five healthy adults were deeply sequenced to estimate repertoire size and the extent of clonotype sharing between individuals. For each donor, CD4 naive and CD4 memory were each run on three plates, CD8 naive on two plates, and CD8 memory on one plate. Libraries were prepared and TCR repertoires were sequenced by different laboratories using diverse techniques, in order to increase sequencing depth and limit assay-specific biases. Per donor, leukapheresis produced somewhere between about 0.94 and 9.5 billion PBMCs. What the study reported, not specific to this receptor: Sharing across a handful of donors was observed for around 4.8% of naive CD4, 3.5% of naive CD8, about 2.3% of memory CD4, and roughly 0.43% of memory CD8 clonotypes. Incomplete sequencing was indicated by rarefaction of sorted-subset datasets, despite the large sequencing depth. Estimated clonotype richness was generally larger for naive than for memory subsets. Pairwise subsampling led to the expectation that sequencing depth would affect the degree of clonotype sharing among donors. Compared with non-shared clonotypes, the clonotypes found in all four sorted-subset donors had higher generation probabilities. Sampling was restricted to blood, and TCR repertoires in tissue are likely to differ from TCR repertoires in blood. The small number of donors limited the genetic and exposure-history diversity represented.

Germline trimming: 4 bases from V, 5 bases from J; junction bases outside gene matches: 12. From a lookup of the germline V gene, CDR1 and CDR2 are SGHRS and YFSETQ. Its CDR3 holds 15 amino acids, cysteine through phenylalanine. Only CDR3 DNA is held: 45 bases, read in frame from base 1. TCR CDR3 regions were amplified from genomic DNA by multiplex PCR using the deep immunoSEQ assay. For each cell subset, the extracted genomic DNA was distributed evenly across all wells of several immunoSEQ 96-well plates, and each plate served as one replicate. For sorted subsets, each replicate PCR was loaded with 150 to 250 ng genomic DNA, equivalent to 25,000 to 35,000 T cell genomes. The purified libraries were quantified using a Qubit 3.0 fluorometer, sized with a Bioanalyzer 2100, and then quantified again using the KAPA Library Quantification kit. Every immunoSEQ 96-well plate was sequenced on a separate single-read 150-cycle Illumina NextSeq 550 flow cell. In the original analysis: The immunoSEQ output contained only junctional sequences without quality scores, so filtering could not match that applied to full-length reads. Sequences were annotated with PyIR, a Python wrapper for IgBLAST v1.9, and V/J genes and CDR3 were assigned using IMGT germline references. Reads with weak V/J assignments (E-value above 1e-6), missing CDR3, stop codons, out-of-frame junctions, or ambiguous translated residues were removed. A V3J clonotype was defined by an identical inferred V gene, J gene, and CDR3 amino acid sequence. Percentage overlap between repertoires was computed as shared unique clonotypes divided by the size of the smaller repertoire. Richness of each repertoire was evaluated using RTK rarefaction, the Chao1 estimator, and Recon v2.1 estimates of unobserved clonotypes. Generation probabilities were computed with OLGA for all TCRbeta clonotypes obtained by the gDNA method from several donors. The table comes from immuneACCESS by way of TCRdb, which keeps in-frame sequences with V and J called. Part of the clones is missing from these tables; in studies checked, under half for an unresolved V gene and the rest for unknown reasons. V, J and clone size are those of that table, while D and trimming were read from the DNA. Counted in this sample were about 2.4 million clones; around 94% of them appeared once. Of the sample, around 0.14% is held by the ten largest clones.

Healthy HIV-negative adults with no recently reported acute infections or vaccinations were included as donors. Every donor was a Caucasian adult residing in Nashville, Tennessee, USA. Magnetic negative selection was used to enrich CD4+ T cells, after which naive cells were positively selected on CD45RA and the negative fraction became the memory subset. Blood was obtained by leukapheresis, after which PBMCs were separated by Ficoll-Histopaque density gradient centrifugation and cryopreserved in liquid nitrogen vapor phase. Analytical flow cytometry was used to check the purity and quantity of each magnetically sorted T cell population. From each sorted fraction, genomic DNA was isolated and quantified by UV absorbance on a Nanodrop 2000c.

The material sequenced was naive CD4+ T cells sorted from blood. The cell subset or site label corresponds to: CD45RA+ positively selected. The chain is made from TRBV5-1 and TRBJ2-7, and TRBD1 matches 7 of the central bases. The clonotype originates from a man aged 18 to 30 in good health. The bases read TGCGCCAGCAGCGTCGGGACAGACCGCACTAACGAGCAGTACTTC. This is translated as CASSVGTDRTNEQYF.